These 28 T cell receptor beta chains came from one sample sequenced in a study of T cell responses to AZD1222 COVID-19 vaccine. The assay was immunoSEQ multiplex PCR, and TCRdb's table has in-frame clones only and misses some. The data contain 73,000 or so clones, 60% to 85% of them singletons. The sample in question was peripheral blood, obtained 28 days after the second AZD1222 dose. These TCRs come from an adult who received the AZD1222 COVID-19 vaccine.

V gene TRBV28 combines with J gene TRBJ1-1, with 11 bases that match TRBD1. The CDR3 spans 16 residues. After removal of 5 bases from V and 2 bases from J, the junction contained 7 bases not matched to a gene. In germline, CDR1 is MDHEN, CDR2 SYDVKM. CDR3 coding DNA: TGTGCCAGCAGTACTCCGGGACAGGGGGTAAACACTGAAGCTTTCTTT. The encoded protein is CASSTPGQGVNTEAFF. The whole variable domain, filled in from reference TRBV28 and TRBJ1-1, reads DVKVTQSSRYLVKRTGEKVFLECVQDMDHENMFWYRQDPGLGLRLIYFSYDVKMKEKGDIPEGYSVSREKKERFSLILESASTNQTSMYLCASSTPGQGVNTEAFFGQGTRLTVV.

The chain couples TRBV29-1 to TRBJ1-1; D is uncertain. With 1 base removed from V and 3 bases from J, the gap between germline ends came to 12 bases. Germline V lookup: CDR1 SQVTM, CDR2 ANQGSEA. The CDR3 covers 14 residues. CDR3 nucleotide sequence: TGCAGCGTTGAAGTGCGTGCAAAGTACACTGAAGCTTTCTTT. Protein product: CSVEVRAKYTEAFF. Full variable domain (rest looked up from reference TRBV29-1 and TRBJ1-1): SAVISQKPSRDICQRGTSLTIQCQVDSQVTMMFWYRQQPGQSLTLIATANQGSEATYESGFVIDKFPISRPNLTFSTLTVSNMSPEDSSIYLCSVEVRAKYTEAFFGQGTRLTVV.

This chain links TRBV3-1 (or the pseudogene TRBV3-2) with TRBJ1-2; 7 positions agree with TRBD1. This CDR3 is built from 17 residues. Unmatched junction bases numbered 17, after V lost 7 bases and J lost 3 bases. Per the germline V gene, CDR1 is LGHDT and CDR2 is YNNKEL (reference sequence). CDR3 sequence: CASNTYSTATGDYGYTF. The CDR3 coding sequence is TGTGCCAGCAACACCTATTCGACAGCTACAGGGGACTATGGCTACACCTTC.

The J gene is TRBJ1-2, the V gene TRBV2, with D hard to call. The CDR3 runs 15 residues. The germline V and J ends were trimmed by 2 bases and 7 bases, with 17 bases remaining between them. The germline CDR1 and CDR2 sequences are SNHLY and FYNNEI. The CDR3 DNA reads TGTGCCAGCAGTGAATCAGGACCAATCTCAGGTGGCTACACCTTC. Amino acid sequence: CASSESGPISGGYTF.

V usage is TRBV3-1 (or the pseudogene TRBV3-2) and J usage is TRBJ2-5, with 14 bases identical to TRBD2. The V gene's germline CDR1 is LGHDT and CDR2 YNNKEL (reference sequence). There are 16 residues in the CDR3. The ends lost 6 bases at V and 4 bases at J; junction bases unmatched: 7. Here the CDR3 reads CASSRGLAGGGETQYF. The DNA for the CDR3 is TGTGCCAGCAGTCGCGGACTAGCGGGGGGCGGAGAGACCCAGTACTTC.

This sequence joins TRBV11-2 and TRBJ2-3, with unresolved D. Germline V CDR1 and CDR2: SGHAT, FQNNGV. The CDR3 is made up of 14 amino acids. V lost 2 bases and J 6 bases, leaving 12 bases between the germline ends. The DNA of the CDR3 is TGTGCCAGCAGCTTATTAGGTGGTGTGGATACGCAGTATTTT. Amino acid sequence: CASSLLGGVDTQYF.

The chain has TRBV10-3 and TRBJ1-1; 8 bases are a match to TRBD1. CDR3 length: 15 amino acids. Germline V gene data show CDR1 as ENHRY and CDR2 as SYGVKD. V lost 4 bases and J lost 0; bases outside the gene matches: 4. CDR3 amino acids: CAISGTGILNTEAFF. DNA of the CDR3: TGTGCCATCAGTGGGACAGGGATTCTGAACACTGAAGCTTTCTTT.

This CDR3 is CASSLATSGSQGNEQFF. CDR3 DNA: TGTGCCAGCAGCCTGGCCACTAGCGGGAGCCAAGGCAATGAGCAGTTCTTC. The chain carries TRBV7-9 and TRBJ2-1, with TRBD2 matching over 11 bases. V was clipped by 5 bases and J by 6 bases; unmatched bases: 12. The germline gives CDR1 SEHNR, CDR2 FQNEAQ (reference sequence). This CDR3 region has 17 residues. Drawing the rest from reference TRBV7-9 and TRBJ2-1, the complete variable domain is DTGVSQNPRHKITKRGQNVTFRCDPISEHNRLYWYRQTLGQGPEFLTYFQNEAQLEKSRLLSDRFSAERPKGSFSTLEIQRTEQGDSAMYLCASSLATSGSQGNEQFFGPGTRLTVL.

The chain combines TRBV6-1 with TRBJ1-2; 7 positions agree with TRBD1. This CDR3 has 19 residues. Trimming cost V 2 bases and J 7 bases; bases outside gene matches: 22. Germline CDR1 is MNHNS and CDR2 is SASEGT. CDR3 in amino acids: CASSERGPWTGDLVGGYTF. CDR3 coding DNA: TGTGCCAGCAGTGAAAGGGGACCCTGGACAGGTGACCTCGTGGGTGGCTACACCTTC.

This clone was seen just once. This rearrangement joins TRBV5-8 to TRBJ1-5; D perhaps matches TRBD1 (5 bases). The germline V and J ends were trimmed by 3 bases and 1 base, with 5 bases remaining between them. This CDR3 spans 13 amino acids. CDR1 and CDR2 from the germline V gene are SGHTS and YDEGEE. The chain's CDR3 is CASSWGSNQPQHF. The CDR3 DNA reads as TGTGCCAGCAGCTGGGGGAGCAATCAGCCCCAGCATTTT. The full variable domain, rest sourced from reference TRBV5-8 and TRBJ1-5, is EAGVTQSPTHLIKTRGQQATLRCSPISGHTSVYWYQQALGLGLQFLLWYDEGEERNRGNFPPRFSGRQFPNYSSELNVNALELEDSALYLCASSWGSNQPQHFGDGTRLSIL.

V is TRBV5-6 and J is TRBJ1-5, with a tentative D call TRBD1 (5 bases). Per the germline V gene, CDR1 is SGHDT and CDR2 is YYEEEE. Trimming cost V 1 base and J 3 bases, with 8 bases left between them. CDR3 length equals 14 residues. Here the CDR3 DNA reads TGTGCCAGCAGCTTGCAGGGAATCAATCAGCCCCAGCATTTT. Its protein product is CASSLQGINQPQHF. Full variable domain (remainder filled in from reference TRBV5-6 and TRBJ1-5): DAGVTQSPTHLIKTRGQQVTLRCSPKSGHDTVSWYQQALGQGPQFIFQYYEEEERQRGNFPDRFSGHQFPNYSSELNVNALLLGDSALYLCASSLQGINQPQHFGDGTRLSIL.

This clone was seen once. This rearrangement joins TRBV19 to TRBJ2-1, with 9 bases matching TRBD1. The CDR3 is 16 residues long. The germline CDR1 and CDR2 sequences are LNHDA and SQIVND (reference sequence). Trimming removed 5 bases from V and 5 bases from J; junction bases left unmatched: 10. CDR3 in DNA: TGTGCCAGTAGTGATACCGGGACAGGGAGAAACAATGAGCAGTTCTTC. Translating it yields CASSDTGTGRNNEQFF.

Only one count was recorded for this clone. The chain has TRBV14 and TRBJ1-2; 12 bases line up with TRBD1. Germline CDR1 is SGHDN and CDR2 is FVKESK. Unmatched junction bases numbered 7, after V lost 8 bases and J lost 9 bases. The CDR3 sequence is 13 residues long. The CDR3: CASARDRGLSYTF. In DNA form, the CDR3 reads TGTGCCAGCGCGCGGGACAGGGGGCTTAGCTACACCTTC.

This sequence joins TRBV7-2 and TRBJ2-5; possible D gene TRBD2, 6 bases. Germline values: CDR1 SGHTA, CDR2 FQGNSA. V was shortened by 5 bases and J by 2 bases, with 9 bases between the two germline ends. The CDR3 is made up of 13 amino acids. CDR3 bases: TGTGCCAGCAGCCGACTAGGACAAGAGACCCAGTACTTC. The encoded protein is CASSRLGQETQYF.

This chain connects TRBV5-4 to TRBJ2-5; D is unresolved. Germline lookup yields CDR1 SGHNT and CDR2 YYREEE (reference sequence). V lost 4 bases to trimming and J lost 1 base, with 2 bases between them. The CDR3 totals 11 residues. Here the CDR3 reads CASSTQETQYF. CDR3 DNA sequence: TGTGCCAGCAGCACCCAAGAGACCCAGTACTTC.

The sample holds a few counts of this clone. This chain connects TRBV12-3 or TRBV12-4 to TRBJ2-5; D may be TRBD2 (6 bases). The CDR3 loop spans 12 amino acids. Trimming removed 6 bases at V and 5 bases at J, with 10 bases between. CDR3 in amino acids: CASSRDFETQYF. DNA for the CDR3: TGTGCCAGCAGCCGGGACTTCGAGACCCAGTACTTC.

This sequence joins TRBV7-8 and TRBJ2-7, with TRBD2 matching 10 bases. Germline assignment: CDR1 SGHVS and CDR2 FQNEAQ. V was pared by 5 bases and J by 9 bases, with 10 bases of the junction left unmatched. This CDR3 has 14 residues. This CDR3 reads CASSPASGRPWQYF. CDR3 nucleotide sequence: TGTGCCAGCAGCCCGGCTAGCGGGAGACCCTGGCAGTACTTC.

CDR3 sequence: CASSVGGLAVNTGELFF. CDR3 DNA sequence: TGTGCCAGCAGCGTAGGGGGACTAGCGGTGAACACCGGGGAGCTGTTTTTT. V gene TRBV9 combines with J gene TRBJ2-2; TRBD2 aligns across 11 bases. V trimming: 0 bases; J trimming: 1 base; junction bases outside the gene matches: 2. Germline V gene data show CDR1 as SGDLS and CDR2 as YYNGEE. The CDR3 sequence is 17 residues long.

V is TRBV11-2 and J is TRBJ2-5; D gene ambiguous. The V end lost 2 bases, the J end lost 0 bases, and 10 bases lay between the germline ends. The V gene's germline CDR1 is SGHAT and CDR2 FQNNGV. The CDR3 has 15 amino acids. This chain's CDR3 is CASSLSWADQETQYF. The CDR3 coding sequence is TGTGCCAGCAGCTTATCCTGGGCGGACCAAGAGACCCAGTACTTC.

The chain uses TRBV27 and TRBJ1-2; a possible D gene is TRBD1 (6 bases). Looked up from germline, CDR1 is MNHEY and CDR2 is SMNVEV (reference sequence). Between the trimmed V and J ends, which lost 2 bases and 8 bases, there was a span of 12 bases. CDR3 length: 13 residues. CDR3: CASSLQGLWGYTF. The CDR3 DNA reads as TGTGCCAGCAGTTTACAGGGGCTCTGGGGCTACACCTTC.

This chain joins TRBV5-4 and TRBJ2-4, with TRBD2 matching 9 bases. Germline V gene data show CDR1 as SGHNT and CDR2 as YYREEE (reference sequence). The CDR3 sequence is 13 residues long. The CDR3 sequence is CSVGRGGENIQYF. The CDR3 DNA sequence: TGTTCCGTCGGGCGGGGGGGAGAAAACATTCAGTACTTC.

The chain recombines TRBV6-1 with TRBJ1-6; tentative D call: TRBD1 (6 bases). Germline CDR1 and CDR2: MNHNS and SASEGT. The CDR3 extends over 15 amino acids. The V end was cut by 3 bases, the J end by 8 bases, with 14 bases between. CDR3 coding DNA: TGTGCCAGCAGTGATCTGACGACAGGATATTCACCCCTCCACTTT. Protein product: CASSDLTTGYSPLHF.

This sequence joins TRBV7-2 and TRBJ1-5; TRBD1 matches at 8 bases. Germline V lookup: CDR1 SGHTA, CDR2 FQGNSA. V gave up 1 base and J gave up 6 bases; unmatched junction bases: 5. The CDR3 is made up of 15 amino acids. The CDR3 loop reads CASSLVGDRSQPQHF. The CDR3 DNA sequence: TGTGCCAGCAGCTTAGTTGGGGACAGGAGTCAGCCCCAGCATTTT.

This rearrangement joins TRBV11-3 to TRBJ2-1; 9 bases align to TRBD2. Per germline, CDR1 SGHNT and CDR2 YENEEA. The V segment lost 5 bases and the J segment 7 bases; nucleotides outside the gene matches: 9. This CDR3 is 15 amino acids long. The CDR3 sequence is CASSPGGGAYNEQFF. CDR3 sequence (DNA): TGTGCCAGCAGCCCCGGCGGGGGGGCGTATAATGAGCAGTTCTTC.

This clone was detected a few times. This chain uses TRBV28 with TRBJ2-6; D perhaps matches TRBD2 (5 bases). CDR3 length equals 16 residues. Germline CDR1 reads MDHEN; CDR2 reads SYDVKM. V shed 4 bases and J shed 1 base, with 11 bases lying between them. The CDR3 here is CASSSPGISGANVLTF. The CDR3 region has the DNA TGTGCCAGCAGTTCCCCGGGAATATCTGGGGCCAACGTCCTGACTTTC.

The V call is TRBV5-6, the J call TRBJ1-2; D is perhaps TRBD1 (6 bases). V lost 1 base and J lost 4, with 11 bases in between. The CDR3 consists of 14 residues. CDR1 and CDR2 from the germline V gene are SGHDT and YYEEEE. The CDR3 region is CASSLYRAVYGYTF. The CDR3 DNA sequence: TGTGCCAGCAGCTTGTACAGGGCCGTCTATGGCTACACCTTC. Together with reference TRBV5-6 and TRBJ1-2, the CDR3 gives the full variable domain: DAGVTQSPTHLIKTRGQQVTLRCSPKSGHDTVSWYQQALGQGPQFIFQYYEEEERQRGNFPDRFSGHQFPNYSSELNVNALLLGDSALYLCASSLYRAVYGYTFGSGTRLTVV.

This chain connects TRBV6-2 or TRBV6-3 to TRBJ2-7; 9 bases match TRBD2. CDR1 and CDR2 from the germline V gene are MNHEY and SVGEGT. V lost 0 bases, J lost 7 bases, and 13 bases stayed unmatched. The CDR3 sequence is 17 residues long. The CDR3 region is CASSYSTAGLAPREQYF. For the CDR3, the DNA is TGTGCCAGCAGTTACTCAACGGCAGGACTAGCGCCCCGGGAGCAGTACTTC.

This clone has only one observation. The chain is built from TRBV18 and TRBJ2-5, with unresolved D. Germline values: CDR1 KGHSH, CDR2 LQKENI. Deletions cut 2 bases from V and 5 bases from J, with 6 bases between. The CDR3 runs 12 residues. The CDR3 region is CASSPEYETQYF. DNA for the CDR3: TGTGCCAGCTCACCAGAGTATGAGACCCAGTACTTC.